This entry concerns a single T cell receptor beta chain. The antigen remains unidentified. Naive CD4+ cells were CD45RA-selected; the remaining cells were memory. The data originate from a study of shared clonotypes between healthy human individuals. Study context: The study used three CD4 naive, three CD4 memory, two CD8 naive and one CD8 memory plate per donor.

Per germline, CDR1 MNHNS and CDR2 SASEGT. The CDR3 is made up of 12 amino acids. The V end was cut by 4 bases, the J end by 7 bases, with 8 bases between. Produced via immunoSEQ multiplex PCR; TCRdb's table is partial and in-frame only. The sample records approximately 1,000,000 clones, about 80% being singletons. Findings and caveats of the study: Generation probabilities of non-shared clonotypes were lower (relative to those shared by all four donors). Larger estimated richness was generally seen in naive subsets than in memory subsets.

The specimen was memory CD4+ T cells from PBMCs. The subset was: CD45RA-negative fraction. The gene calls are TRBV6-1 and TRBJ1-3, with D uncertain. The source of this sequence is a young man in good health. Some clones in this sample may be carry-over from other donors' samples. CDR3 residues: CASSGYGNTIYF. As DNA, the CDR3 is TGTGCCAGCAGTGGATATGGGAACACCATATATTTT.